The subject of this entry is one T cell receptor beta chain. Its binding antigen is unknown. Per-base quality was not reported, and no clone a single base away is much larger than it. The data originate from a study of cytomegalovirus exposure and HLA in healthy donors (dated 2017 in TCRdb). The study in broad terms: An earlier analysis of a few hundred of the donors reported about 300 Gb of sequence data and around 100 million unique TCR beta sequences obtained from about 179 million T cells. Approximately 310 gigabases of sequencing data and some 85 million unique TCR sequences were included in an early release covering over 600 HLA-typed donors. Among the roughly 400 genotyped donors, approximately 77% belonged to the genetic ancestry cluster associated with self-reported Caucasian donors. The study aimed to test whether signatures of past pathogen exposure could be identified by cataloging public T cell receptors. The T cell repertoires of around 670 subjects were profiled by immunosequencing and related to cytomegalovirus serostatus. In addition to the first cohort of 650 to 800 subjects, a separate validation cohort of approximately 130 different subjects was used. To predict cytomegalovirus infection status, the study combined high-throughput TCR immunosequencing, statistical association of individual TCRs with disease status, and machine learning. A later analysis re-analyzed previously published TCR beta repertoires from 550 to 700 donors and added high-resolution HLA genotyping to study TCR occurrence patterns. The later analysis used no new phenotypic data to find candidate immune exposures, relying instead on TCR beta sequences and their occurrence across donors. To decide whether each TCR beta V gene segment behaved as functional or pseudogenic, an earlier analysis of fewer than 750 of the donors relied on high-throughput TCR beta sequencing. Donor age, sex, ethnicity and CMV serostatus were compiled alongside the repertoire data. Genome-wide SNP genotypes for about 55% of the roughly 670 donors were used in a later genetic analysis, which treated that subset as a discovery cohort. All discovery cohort repertoires had been generated using a single sequencing platform. Both class I and class II loci were covered by HLA typing, at four-digit resolution. Typing coverage varied by locus: roughly 620-640 donors for A, B, C, DRB1 and DQB1; under 550 for DQA1; more than 600 for DPA1; approximately 450 for DPB1. Roughly 5 DR-DQ haplotypes were handled as single units for association and clustering, since linkage in the cohort was strong. Across roughly 420 genotyped donors of the cohort, an average of about 250,000 unique TCR beta nucleotide sequences per donor were sequenced, and approximately 17% of those sequences were non-productive. What the authors observed across the whole study: In a later analysis, several top co-occurrence clusters were reported to appear linked to parvovirus B19, influenza, CMV and Epstein-Barr virus. Most TCR sequences were seen in very few donors, while some public TCRs were found in many individuals. According to a later genetic analysis, donors in an Asian-associated ancestry cluster had fewer N-insertions in productive TCRs than the roughly 660-donor mean. The authors suggested that the approach could potentially be generalized to other disease states and immunological phenotypes. At a false discovery rate of 0.05, a later analysis linked around 15,000 TCR beta sequences to specific HLA alleles. According to a later analysis, TCR association rates differed among HLA loci, with DRB1 alleles showing the most associated TCRs and HLA-C alleles showing the fewest. Because some donors lacked HLA typing at each locus, the association tests relied only on the typed subset. In the study, 164 TCR beta chains were listed as associated with cytomegalovirus. The presence/absence analyses assumed that sequencing depth was roughly uniform across donors, and that assumption may not be true. A later genetic analysis associated a missense DCLRE1C variant with V-gene and J-gene trimming of TCR beta chains, and an independent cohort replicated the association. Three of the identified cytomegalovirus-associated TCR beta chains were confirmed in vitro to be specific for cytomegalovirus antigens. Correlated functional status among segregating V segments might be attributable to linkage disequilibrium, but an unknown experimental factor could not be ruled out. The only immune exposure information available for the cohort was CMV serostatus. A further reported finding was that TCR beta sequences accurately predicted the HLA-A and HLA-B alleles for most subjects in the first cohort. This cohort had only TCR beta chains sequenced, and the lack of alpha or paired-chain data limited which features could be detected. The earlier analysis of approximately 560 of the donors excluded 15 to 20 rarely observed V segments, including chromosome 9 orphons, because counts were too low. In both the original and validation cohorts, the classifier was reported to diagnose cytomegalovirus status with high specificity and sensitivity. In an earlier analysis of approximately 590 of the donors, most TCR beta V segments appeared in productive rearrangements about 87% or about 30% of the time, broadly matching IMGT annotations. A cluster of highly shared sequence variants was judged likely to represent a technical artifact of the sequencing pipeline. Compared with equally common non-associated chains, HLA-associated TCR beta chains in a later analysis were more clonally expanded and had lower generation probabilities. In a later analysis, most CMV-associated TCR beta chains were found to appear HLA-restricted, with HLA associations seemingly driven largely by CMV exposure. Some IMGT-functional V segments, including TRBV6-2 and TRBV6-3, could not be distinguished by the 87-base-pair reads and were therefore excluded. Strong co-occurrence of HLA alleles, especially DR and DQ, made assigning TCR associations to individual alleles difficult.

From the cysteine through the phenylalanine, the CDR3 covers 15 amino acids. Left in the record is the CDR3 DNA by itself, 45 bases read in frame from the first base. CDR1 and CDR2 are drawn from the germline V gene (reference sequence): LNHDA, SQIVND. V and J are trimmed by 1 base and 4 bases, and the gene matches miss 4 bases of the junction. Library creation used the immunoSEQ multiplex PCR assay. For the multiplex PCR, a mixture combining 60 forward primers for TCR Vbeta segments and 13 reverse primers for TCR Jbeta segments was used. The CDR3 region of rearranged TCR beta genes was amplified from genomic DNA with a multiplex PCR assay. The Illumina HiSeq System was used to sequence the amplified TCR beta libraries as 87-base-pair reads. In the paper's pipeline: In a later analysis, tens of millions of unique TCR beta chains were counted across the roughly 610 repertoires, and roughly 11 million of these chains were shared by at least two donors. To remove PCR and sequencing errors, raw reads were error-corrected and collapsed into unique sequences using a nearest-neighbor algorithm that merged closely related sequences. V, D and J gene segments were assigned by aligning CDR3 sequences to IMGT reference sequences. For a sequence to be retained, a match of at least six nucleotides to both a V gene segment and a J gene segment was required. Rearrangements were called productive when the CDR3 lacked stop codons and stayed in frame with V and J; all others were non-productive. CDR3 was defined according to IMGT convention as the region running from the second conserved V-encoded cysteine to the conserved J-encoded phenylalanine. Sequences without an unambiguous match to a single V gene segment were excluded from the earlier analysis of a few hundred of the donors. In an earlier analysis of a few hundred of the donors, V segments were called functional above 56.7% productive rearrangements and were called segregating when the between-donor standard deviation exceeded 5%. A statistical classification framework was built for diagnosing cytomegalovirus status from the catalog of TCR beta chain sequences. In a later analysis, TCR nucleotide sequences were compared against IMGT/GENE-DB human TR gene sequences so that V and J genes could be assigned. In a later analysis, CDR3 sequences and most-parsimonious VDJ recombination scenarios were assigned using the TCRdist pipeline. In a later analysis, each TCR beta chain was defined by its CDR3 amino acid sequence together with its V-gene family, and reads without a unique V-gene family were excluded. To address suspected cross-contamination and a sequencing artifact, a later analysis removed 550 to 750 highly shared, low-generation-probability nucleotide sequences. For each public chain, a later analysis derived a clonal expansion index from normalized ranks of inferred template counts within each repertoire. In a later analysis, generation probabilities were computed using a VDJ recombination model fitted to out-of-frame rearrangements, and the results were checked against IGoR. Hypergeometric tests were used in a later analysis to score TCR-TCR, TCR-HLA and TCR-CMV co-occurrence, with a repertoire-size bias correction applied to the TCR pairs. In a later analysis, false discovery rates were estimated by permuting HLA or CMV assignments 20 times. In a later analysis, co-occurring TCRs were grouped using DBSCAN, and TCRdist sequence similarity was added for clustering within HLA-allele-positive subsets. For co-occurrence clustering, repertoires with fewer than 30,000 or more than 120,000 public chains were excluded, along with roughly five repertoires with anomalous nucleotide sharing. The table comes from immuneACCESS by way of TCRdb, which keeps in-frame sequences with V and J called. Part of the clones is missing from these tables; in studies checked, under half for an unresolved V gene and the rest for unknown reasons. V and J calls and clone size are as listed in that table; D and trimming were resolved from the DNA. Across this sample there are about 130,000 clones, with 15% to 20% seen only once. The biggest ten clones account for 2.9% of the sample.

The cohort consisted of some 730 healthy bone marrow donors. All cohort members were sampled while nominally healthy, although unrecorded immune exposures were likely present. The donor tested CMV seropositive, placing the donor among the 290 or so seropositive members of the cohort. A peripheral blood sample was collected from each donor, and TCR beta sequencing was performed on peripheral blood mononuclear cells. Genomic DNA extraction from the blood cell samples was performed with the Qiagen DNeasy Blood Extraction Kit. The V and J genes are TRBV19 and TRBJ2-1; TRBD1 fits 7 bases in the junction. The sequence derives from a female donor in good health and CMV-seropositive. Input material: PBMCs. Here the CDR3 is given as CASSIGGTEYNEQFF. The sequenced DNA: TGTGCCAGTAGTATAGGGGGGACAGAGTACAATGAGCAGTTCTTC.